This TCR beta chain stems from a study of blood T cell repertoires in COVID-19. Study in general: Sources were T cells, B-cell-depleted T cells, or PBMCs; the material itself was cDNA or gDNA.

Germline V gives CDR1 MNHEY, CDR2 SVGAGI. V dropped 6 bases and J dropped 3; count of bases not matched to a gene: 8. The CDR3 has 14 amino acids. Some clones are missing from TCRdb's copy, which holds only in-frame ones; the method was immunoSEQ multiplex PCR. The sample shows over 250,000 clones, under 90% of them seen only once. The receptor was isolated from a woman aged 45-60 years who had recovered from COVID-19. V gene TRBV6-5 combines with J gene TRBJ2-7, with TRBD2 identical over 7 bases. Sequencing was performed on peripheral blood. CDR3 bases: TGTGCCAGCAGAACAGCGGGACTCATCTACGAGCAGTACTTC. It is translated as CASRTAGLIYEQYF.